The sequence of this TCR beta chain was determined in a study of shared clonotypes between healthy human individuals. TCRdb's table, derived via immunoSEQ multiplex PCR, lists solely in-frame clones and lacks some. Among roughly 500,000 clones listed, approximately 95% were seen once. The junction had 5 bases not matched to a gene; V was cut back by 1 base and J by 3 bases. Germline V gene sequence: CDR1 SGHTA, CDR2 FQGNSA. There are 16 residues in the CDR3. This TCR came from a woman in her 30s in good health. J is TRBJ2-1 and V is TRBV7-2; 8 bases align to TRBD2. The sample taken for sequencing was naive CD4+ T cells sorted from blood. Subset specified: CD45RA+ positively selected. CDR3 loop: CASSLGQRGNYNEQFF. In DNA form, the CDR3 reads TGTGCCAGCAGCTTAGGCCAGCGGGGGAACTACAATGAGCAGTTCTTC.